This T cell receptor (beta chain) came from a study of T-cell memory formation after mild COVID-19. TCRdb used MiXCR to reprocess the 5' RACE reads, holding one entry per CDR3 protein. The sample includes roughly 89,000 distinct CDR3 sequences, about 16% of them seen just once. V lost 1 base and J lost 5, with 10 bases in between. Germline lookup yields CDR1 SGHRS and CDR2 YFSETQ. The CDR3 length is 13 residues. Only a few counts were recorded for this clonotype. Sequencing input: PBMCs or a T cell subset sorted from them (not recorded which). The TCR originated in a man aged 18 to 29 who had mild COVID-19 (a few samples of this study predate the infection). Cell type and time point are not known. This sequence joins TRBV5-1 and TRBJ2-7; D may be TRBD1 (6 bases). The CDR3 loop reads CASSLSGAHEQYV. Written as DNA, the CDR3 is TGCGCCAGCAGCTTGTCAGGGGCACACGAGCAGTACGTC.